This T cell receptor beta chain was obtained from a study of graft-versus-host responses after intestinal transplantation. Overall study findings and caveats: The recipient marrow held GvH clones, and some of them showed up first in ileum or blood. Early after transplant, HvG declines were associated with peak levels of circulating GvH clones. Individuals who had graft-donor T cell macrochimerism had allografts that showed high graft-versus-host to host-versus-graft clonal ratios.

Assay used: immunoSEQ multiplex PCR; TCRdb lists only in-frame clones, some missing. Among roughly 69,000 clones listed, 90% to 95% were seen once. The V end was cut by 3 bases, the J end by 0 bases, with 10 bases between. The length of the CDR3 is 15 residues. CDR1 is SGDLS, CDR2 YYNGEE, per germline. This clone was seen once. Its antigen is unknown. The TCR was taken from a human donor who was the organ donor for an intestinal transplant. This sequence joins TRBV9 and TRBJ1-5; maybe TRBD1 (6 bases). The input for sequencing was unstimulated CD8+ T cells sorted from spleen or lymph node cells, taken before transplant. The CDR3 DNA sequence: TGTGCCAGCAGCGCACAGGGAATTAGCAATCAGCCCCAGCATTTT. Translated, it gives CASSAQGISNQPQHF. Variable domain in full (rest from reference TRBV9 and TRBJ1-5): DSGVTQTPKHLITATGQRVTLRCSPRSGDLSVYWYQQSLDQGLQFLIQYYNGEERAKGNILERFSAQQFPDLHSELNLSSLELGDSALYFCASSAQGISNQPQHFGDGTRLSIL.